This T cell receptor (beta chain) derives from a study of blood T cell repertoires in COVID-19 (TCRdb year 2020). About the full investigation: Samples covering the acute and convalescent phases of COVID-19 were provided by collaborators in the United States, Italy and Spain. Subjects who had been exposed to COVID-19, were actively infected with it, or had recovered from it provided the deeply sampled blood TCRbeta repertoires that made up the dataset. The material from the prospective study consisted of cDNA or gDNA derived from T cells, B-cell-depleted T cells, or PBMCs. The samples were drawn from two sources: the first 160 participants of the ongoing ImmuneRACE study, and over 950 subjects contributed by 6 global collaborators. Nearly every sample came with metadata listing a de-identified subject ID, COVID-19 status, age in years and sex. HLA class I and class II types, where available, came from metadata supplied by the sample provider rather than from assay-based typing. The repertoires were released in a freely available public database meant as a resource for research on the immune response to SARS-CoV-2.

The immunoSEQ Assay, a bias-controlled multiplex PCR, was used to amplify TCRbeta CDR3 regions from genomic DNA. The study's own analysis went as follows. Within the assay, amplification of reference gene primers was used to estimate how many nucleated cells each sample contained. To quantify the absolute abundance of each unique TCRbeta CDR3 rearrangement, sequence reads were collapsed and filtered. For each sample, productive Simpson clonality was calculated by taking the square root of Simpson's diversity index across productive rearrangements. The table was pulled from immuneACCESS by TCRdb, which kept in-frame rearrangements only. Such tables lose some clones; where checked, under half of the loss comes from unresolved V genes, and the rest has no known cause. V and J calls and clone size follow that table, whereas D and trimming were derived from the DNA. The sample table holds some 200,000 clones, of which roughly four fifths were seen once. The ten most abundant clones make up roughly 10% of the sample.

Note on this clone: Its recognized antigen is unknown. No much larger clone exists at a distance of one base, and base qualities are not known.

Including cysteine and phenylalanine, the CDR3 has 13 amino acids. Left in the record is the CDR3 DNA by itself, 39 bases read in frame from the first base. Reading the germline V gene (reference sequence) gives CDR1 GTSNPN and CDR2 SVGIG. V is shortened by 1 base, J by 7 bases, and the region joining them spans 11 bases. The paper as a whole reports these results and caveats: How much clinical and demographic metadata was included differed by source and by participant, and the metadata was provided uncurated.

Participants in the prospective study were enrolled through a virtual design, were aged roughly 18 to 100 years, and lived in about 25 United States geographic areas. In the prospective study, participants were assigned to cohorts based on the clinical history participants reported in a screening survey and a study questionnaire. For ImmuneRACE Cohort 3, a participant was defined as recovered based on two consecutive negative NP/OP PCR tests, clearance by a healthcare professional, or resolution of symptoms. Mobile phlebotomists in the prospective study collected whole blood, serum and a nasopharyngeal or oropharyngeal swab from every participant. Participants in the prospective study had the option to provide additional blood draws and questionnaires over an approximately two-month period. Before DNA extraction, prospective study blood samples were shipped either frozen or at room temperature.

This receptor was identified in a man aged 35 to 55 who had recovered from COVID-19. The sequenced sample was PBMCs or T cells enriched from blood (not recorded which). The receptor chain draws on TRBV30 and TRBJ1-5; perhaps TRBD1 is the D gene, with 5 bases matching. The DNA sequence is given as TGTGCCTGGAGTGCAGGGATTTACCAGCCCCAGCATTTT. Translated, this is CAWSAGIYQPQHF.